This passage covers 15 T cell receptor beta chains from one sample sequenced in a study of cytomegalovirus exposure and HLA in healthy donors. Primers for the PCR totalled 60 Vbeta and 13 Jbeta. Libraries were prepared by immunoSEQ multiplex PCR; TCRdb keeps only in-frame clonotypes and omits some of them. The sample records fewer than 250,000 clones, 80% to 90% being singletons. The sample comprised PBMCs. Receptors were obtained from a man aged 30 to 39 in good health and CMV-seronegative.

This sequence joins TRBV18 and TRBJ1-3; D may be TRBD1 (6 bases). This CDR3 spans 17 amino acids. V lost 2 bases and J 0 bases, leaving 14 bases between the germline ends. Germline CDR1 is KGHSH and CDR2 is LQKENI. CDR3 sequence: CASSPISVRGSGNTIYF. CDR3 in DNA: TGTGCCAGCTCACCAATTAGCGTCAGGGGCTCTGGAAACACCATATATTTT.

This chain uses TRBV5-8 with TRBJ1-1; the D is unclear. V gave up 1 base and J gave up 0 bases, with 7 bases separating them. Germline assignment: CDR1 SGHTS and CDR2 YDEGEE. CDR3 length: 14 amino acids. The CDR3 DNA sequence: TGTGCCAGCAGCTTGCTCGGTTTGAACACTGAAGCTTTCTTT. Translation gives CASSLLGLNTEAFF.

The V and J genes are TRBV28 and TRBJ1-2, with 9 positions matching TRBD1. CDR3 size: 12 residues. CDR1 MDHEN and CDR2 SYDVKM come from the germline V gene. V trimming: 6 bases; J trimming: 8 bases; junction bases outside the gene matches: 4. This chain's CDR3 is CASRGQGGGYTF. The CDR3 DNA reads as TGTGCCAGCAGGGGACAGGGAGGCGGCTACACCTTC.

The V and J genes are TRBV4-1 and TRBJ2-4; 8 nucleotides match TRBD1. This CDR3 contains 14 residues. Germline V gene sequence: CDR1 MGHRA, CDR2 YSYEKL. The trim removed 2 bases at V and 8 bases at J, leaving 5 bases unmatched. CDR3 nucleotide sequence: TGCGCCAGCAGCCAAATGACAGGGGCGGACATTCAGTACTTC. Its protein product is CASSQMTGADIQYF.

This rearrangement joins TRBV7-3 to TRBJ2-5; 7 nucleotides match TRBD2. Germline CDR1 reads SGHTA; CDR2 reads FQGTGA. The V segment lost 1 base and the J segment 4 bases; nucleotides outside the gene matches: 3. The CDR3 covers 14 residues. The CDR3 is CASSLMGGSETQYF. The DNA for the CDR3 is TGTGCCAGCAGCTTAATGGGGGGGTCAGAGACCCAGTACTTC.

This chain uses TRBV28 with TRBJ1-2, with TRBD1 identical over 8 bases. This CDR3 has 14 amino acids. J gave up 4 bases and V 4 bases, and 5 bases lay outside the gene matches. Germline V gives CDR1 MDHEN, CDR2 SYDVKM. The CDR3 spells CASSYRGIIYGYTF. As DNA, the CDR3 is TGTGCCAGCAGTTACAGGGGGATAATCTATGGCTACACCTTC.

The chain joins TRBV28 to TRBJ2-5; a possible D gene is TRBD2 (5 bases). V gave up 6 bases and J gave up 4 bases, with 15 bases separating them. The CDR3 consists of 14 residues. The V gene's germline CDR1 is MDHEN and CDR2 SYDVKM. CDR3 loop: CASSPGIVIETQYF. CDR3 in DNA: TGTGCCAGCAGCCCGGGGATTGTAATAGAGACCCAGTACTTC.

The CDR3: CASSPGGDEQYF. CDR3 DNA sequence: TGCGCCAGCAGCCCGGGGGGGGACGAGCAGTACTTC. V gene TRBV4-1 combines with J gene TRBJ2-7; 8 nucleotides agree with TRBD2. The CDR3 is made up of 12 amino acids. CDR1 and CDR2 from the germline V gene are MGHRA and YSYEKL. Unmatched junction bases numbered 1, after V lost 4 bases and J lost 5 bases.

CDR3: CASSEEGWNTEAFF. The CDR3 coding sequence is TGTGCCAGCAGTGAGGAGGGCTGGAACACTGAAGCTTTCTTT. This chain uses TRBV28 with TRBJ1-1; D gene ambiguous. The CDR3 is 14 amino acids. Germline V lookup: CDR1 MDHEN, CDR2 SYDVKM. V dropped 5 bases and J dropped 1 base, with 11 bases sitting between them.

This CDR3 reads CASRKSSYNSPLHF. Written as DNA, the CDR3 is TGTGCCAGCAGGAAGAGCTCCTATAATTCACCCCTCCACTTT. The chain couples TRBV6-5 to TRBJ1-6, with D unclear. The length of the CDR3 is 14 residues. Germline loops: CDR1 MNHEY, CDR2 SVGAGI. Trimming stripped 6 bases from V and 0 bases from J, with 6 bases between.

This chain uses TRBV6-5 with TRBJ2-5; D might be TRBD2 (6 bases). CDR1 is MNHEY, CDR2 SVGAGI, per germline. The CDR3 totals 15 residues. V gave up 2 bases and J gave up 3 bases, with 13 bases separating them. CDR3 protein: CASSYPSRGEETQYF. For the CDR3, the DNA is TGTGCCAGCAGTTACCCGAGTCGCGGGGAAGAGACCCAGTACTTC.

The CDR3 is CASSISGTDTQYF. CDR3 coding DNA: TGTGCCAGTAGTATAAGCGGCACAGATACGCAGTATTTT. The chain links TRBV19 to TRBJ2-3; D ambiguous. CDR3 length: 13 residues. V was trimmed by 2 bases and J by 1 base, leaving 4 bases between them. The germline V gene encodes CDR1 LNHDA and CDR2 SQIVND (reference sequence).

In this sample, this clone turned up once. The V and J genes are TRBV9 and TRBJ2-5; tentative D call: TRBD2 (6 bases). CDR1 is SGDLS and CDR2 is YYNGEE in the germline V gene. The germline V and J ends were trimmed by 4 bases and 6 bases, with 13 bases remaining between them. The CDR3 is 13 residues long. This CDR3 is CASSPRLGQTQYF. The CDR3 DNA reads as TGTGCCAGCAGCCCTCGACTAGGACAGACCCAGTACTTC.

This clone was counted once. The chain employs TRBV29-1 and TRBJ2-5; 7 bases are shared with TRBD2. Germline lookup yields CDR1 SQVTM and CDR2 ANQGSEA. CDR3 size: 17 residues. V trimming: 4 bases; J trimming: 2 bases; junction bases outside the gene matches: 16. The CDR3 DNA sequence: TGCAGCGTTGTCCCCTCGGGGGGAAGGAGTATTCAAGAGACCCAGTACTTC. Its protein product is CSVVPSGGRSIQETQYF.

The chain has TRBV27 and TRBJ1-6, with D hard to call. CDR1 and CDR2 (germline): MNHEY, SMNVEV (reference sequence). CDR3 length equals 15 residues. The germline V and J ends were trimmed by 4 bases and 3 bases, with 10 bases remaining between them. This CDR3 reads CASSSPNSYNSPLHF. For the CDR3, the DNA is TGTGCCAGCAGTTCACCGAATAGCTATAATTCACCCCTCCACTTT.